These T cell receptor beta chains were read from a single sample in a study of T cell responses to AZD1222 COVID-19 vaccine. Measured with immunoSEQ multiplex PCR; TCRdb has only the in-frame clones, and not every one. The repertoire holds 140,000 to 150,000 clones, with about 90% as singletons. Sequencing was performed on peripheral blood, taken 28 days after the second dose of the MenACWY control vaccine. The receptors derive from an adult who received the MenACWY meningococcal vaccine as a control. CDR3s include the opening cysteine and the closing phenylalanine or tryptophan. D genes are given only for firm matches. Size is omitted from some rows. Given values are once, few, many or a class for expanded clones.

clone size: .; V gene: TRBV19; J gene: TRBJ2-5; D gene: .; CDR3 DNA: TGTGCCAGTAGTATGGGAAGGGAAGAGACCCAGTACTTC; CDR3 protein: CASSMGREETQYF
clone size: .; V gene: TRBV28; J gene: TRBJ2-7; D gene: TRBD1; CDR3 DNA: TGTGCCAGCAGTTCCCCGGACAGGGCCGTCGGCGAGCAGTACTTC; CDR3 protein: CASSSPDRAVGEQYF
clone size: .; V gene: TRBV24-1; J gene: TRBJ2-1; D gene: .; CDR3 DNA: TGTGCCACCAGTGATTCGGGGTTCTCCTACAATGAGCAGTTCTTC; CDR3 protein: CATSDSGFSYNEQFF
clone size: .; V gene: TRBV29-1; J gene: TRBJ2-7; D gene: TRBD2; CDR3 DNA: TGCAGCGTGACTAGCGGGAGCTACGAGCAGTACTTC; CDR3 protein: CSVTSGSYEQYF
clone size: .; V gene: TRBV11-3; J gene: TRBJ2-1; D gene: .; CDR3 DNA: TGTGCCAGCAGCTCCCTGATCCGATCCGGCGGGGACAATGAGCAGTTCTTC; CDR3 protein: CASSSLIRSGGDNEQFF
clone size: .; V gene: TRBV7-9; J gene: TRBJ2-7; D gene: .; CDR3 DNA: TGTGCCAGCAGCCCAAGGACCGGGACACTGTCCTACGAGCAGTACTTC; CDR3 protein: CASSPRTGTLSYEQYF
clone size: .; V gene: TRBV9; J gene: TRBJ2-2; D gene: .; CDR3 DNA: TGTGCCAGCAGCGTAGTCGGTGGAGGCACCGGGGAGCTGTTTTTT; CDR3 protein: CASSVVGGGTGELFF
clone size: .; V gene: TRBV19; J gene: TRBJ2-2; D gene: .; CDR3 DNA: TGTGCCAGTAGGACGGCCGCGAACACCGGGGAGCTGTTTTTT; CDR3 protein: CASRTAANTGELFF
clone size: once; V gene: TRBV7-9; J gene: TRBJ1-3; D gene: .; CDR3 DNA: TGTGCCAGCGAGGTCCCCTTCTCTGGAAACACCATATATTTT; CDR3 protein: CASEVPFSGNTIYF
clone size: few; V gene: TRBV7-9; J gene: TRBJ2-5; D gene: .; CDR3 DNA: TGTGCCAGCAGCTCAGGAGGTGGCCAAGAGACCCAGTACTTC; CDR3 protein: CASSSGGGQETQYF
clone size: .; V gene: TRBV11-2; J gene: TRBJ1-1; D gene: .; CDR3 DNA: TGTGCCAGCAGCTTAAACACTGAAGCTTTCTTT; CDR3 protein: CASSLNTEAFF
clone size: .; V gene: TRBV5-1; J gene: TRBJ2-2; D gene: TRBD1; CDR3 DNA: TGCGCCAGCAGAGCGACAGGGGGAACCACCGGGGAGCTGTTTTTT; CDR3 protein: CASRATGGTTGELFF
clone size: .; V gene: TRBV19; J gene: TRBJ2-3; D gene: .; CDR3 DNA: TGTGCCAGTAGGACCGGGCCAAGAAGACCCACAGATACGCAGTATTTT; CDR3 protein: CASRTGPRRPTDTQYF
clone size: once; V gene: TRBV7-9; J gene: TRBJ1-5; D gene: .; CDR3 DNA: TGTGCCAGCAGCTTTTCAGGGACTTACAATCAGCCCCAGCATTTT; CDR3 protein: CASSFSGTYNQPQHF
clone size: .; V gene: TRBV7-6; J gene: TRBJ2-2; D gene: .; CDR3 DNA: TGTGCCAGCAGCTCCGGGACCAGGATAACCGGGGAGCTGTTTTTT; CDR3 protein: CASSSGTRITGELFF
clone size: .; V gene: TRBV28; J gene: TRBJ2-7; D gene: .; CDR3 DNA: TGTGCTTCTCAAGTACAAACCTACGAGCAGTACTTC; CDR3 protein: CASQVQTYEQYF
clone size: .; V gene: TRBV28; J gene: TRBJ1-3; D gene: TRBD1; CDR3 DNA: TGTGCCAGCAGTCTCCCTGGGACAGCTGGAAACACCATATATTTT; CDR3 protein: CASSLPGTAGNTIYF
clone size: .; V gene: TRBV2; J gene: TRBJ1-5; D gene: .; CDR3 DNA: TGTGCCAGCAGCCTGATAAGGGGATATCAGCCCCAGCATTTT; CDR3 protein: CASSLIRGYQPQHF
clone size: .; V gene: TRBV6-5; J gene: TRBJ2-3; D gene: TRBD2; CDR3 DNA: TGTGCCAGCAAGCGGGGGGAATCTACAGATACGCAGTATTTT; CDR3 protein: CASKRGESTDTQYF
clone size: .; V gene: TRBV9; J gene: TRBJ1-5; D gene: TRBD1; CDR3 DNA: TGTGCCAGCAGCGTAGGGGACAGCCCCAATCAGCCCCAGCATTTT; CDR3 protein: CASSVGDSPNQPQHF
clone size: .; V gene: TRBV5-4; J gene: TRBJ2-3; D gene: .; CDR3 DNA: TGTGCCAGCAGCTTGGCCGGGGTGGAATCAGATACGCAGTATTTT; CDR3 protein: CASSLAGVESDTQYF
clone size: .; V gene: TRBV7-8; J gene: TRBJ2-7; D gene: .; CDR3 DNA: TGTGCCAGCAGCTCAGGACTGATCTCCTACGAGCAGTACTTC; CDR3 protein: CASSSGLISYEQYF
clone size: .; V gene: TRBV7-2; J gene: TRBJ1-2; D gene: .; CDR3 DNA: TGTGCCAGCAGCCAAGTTGGCAGCCCCAACTATGGCTACACCTTC; CDR3 protein: CASSQVGSPNYGYTF
clone size: .; V gene: TRBV27; J gene: TRBJ1-5; D gene: .; CDR3 DNA: TGTGCCAGCAGTTTATACCGGAATCAGCCCCAGCATTTT; CDR3 protein: CASSLYRNQPQHF
clone size: .; V gene: TRBV5-6; J gene: TRBJ2-2; D gene: TRBD1; CDR3 DNA: TGTGCCAGCAGCTTGACAGGGGGCGCGGGCACCGGGGAGCTGTTTTTT; CDR3 protein: CASSLTGGAGTGELFF
clone size: few; V gene: TRBV29-1; J gene: TRBJ2-2; D gene: TRBD1; CDR3 DNA: TGCAGCGTCCTCGGGACAGCGAACACCGGGGAGCTGTTTTTT; CDR3 protein: CSVLGTANTGELFF
clone size: .; V gene: TRBV29-1; J gene: TRBJ2-5; D gene: .; CDR3 DNA: TGCAGCGTGGCCGGGGTCGGGGAGACCCAGTACTTC; CDR3 protein: CSVAGVGETQYF
clone size: .; V gene: TRBV7-9; J gene: TRBJ2-1; D gene: .; CDR3 DNA: TGTGCCAGCAGCTTAGAACCCGCTGTCGATGAGCAGTTCTTC; CDR3 protein: CASSLEPAVDEQFF